Listed below are T cell receptor beta chains from one sample, sequenced in a study of T cell repertoires in cytomegalovirus infection. TCRdb processed the reads anew with MiXCR; each CDR3 protein has one entry. The sample has fewer than 350,000 distinct CDR3 sequences; roughly 16% are singletons. Sample: PBMCs. The source is a human donor in good health (CMV status not recorded). Some clones in this sample may be carry-over from other donors' samples. Both conserved end residues are part of each CDR3. The D gene is left open where the match is weak. The listing skips clone size in some rows; elsewhere it reads once, few, many or a size class.

j_gene	abundance	v_gene	len	d_gene	CDR3nt	CDR3aa
TRBJ2-7	.	TRBV9	15	.	TGTGCCAGCAGCCGTGCCCTACAGGGTCCCTACGAGCAGTACTTC	CASSRALQGPYEQYF
TRBJ2-3	many	TRBV7-2	17	.	TGTGCCAGCAGCTTAGTTACGGGGCGACAGAGGACAGATACGCAGTATTTT	CASSLVTGRQRTDTQYF
TRBJ2-2	.	TRBV10-3	16	TRBD1	TGTGCCATCACCGAGACCGGGACAGGGAACACCGGGGGGCTGTTTTTT	CAITETGTGNTGGLFF
TRBJ2-7	few	TRBV7-2	14	TRBD1	TGTGCCAGCAGCCCACGGACAGGAACCTACGAGCAGTACTTC	CASSPRTGTYEQYF
TRBJ1-2	few	TRBV19	13	TRBD1	TGTGCCAGTATCGCGACAGGGGGCTATGGCTACACCTTC	CASIATGGYGYTF
TRBJ1-4	.	TRBV10-2	13	TRBD1	TGCGCCAGCAGACAGGGGAGAGATGAAAAACTGTTTTTT	CASRQGRDEKLFF
TRBJ1-5	.	TRBV20-1	17	TRBD1	TGCAGTGCTGGGAGACAGGGGTTAGCAAATAGCAATCAGCCCCAGCATTTT	CSAGRQGLANSNQPQHF
TRBJ2-7	.	TRBV24-1	14	.	TGTGCCACCAGTTCGTCGGGGGAACCCTACGAGCAGTACTTC	CATSSSGEPYEQYF
TRBJ2-7	few	TRBV6-6	14	TRBD1	TGTGCCAGCAGTTCTGGGACAGGGAAGGTCGAGCAGTACTTC	CASSSGTGKVEQYF
TRBJ1-1	.	TRBV28	12	.	TGTGCCAGCAGTTTGAAACGAGGTGAAGCTTTCTTT	CASSLKRGEAFF
TRBJ2-5	many	TRBV7-9	14	.	TGTGCCAGCAGCTTCATAACAGCCCAAGAGACCCAGTACTTC	CASSFITAQETQYF
TRBJ1-1	many	TRBV27	15	.	TGTGCCAGCAGCCACCCCGGGGAGGGCCGGCGTGAAGCTTTCTTT	CASSHPGEGRREAFF
TRBJ2-3	few	TRBV10-3	12	.	TGTGCCATCAGTGATGCCTGGGATACGCAGTATTTT	CAISDAWDTQYF
TRBJ2-5	.	TRBV5-1	14	TRBD1	TGCGCCAGCAGCTTGACGGGGACAGCTCAGACCCAGTACTTC	CASSLTGTAQTQYF
TRBJ2-5	.	TRBV10-3	16	TRBD2	TGTGCCATCAGGGCTAGCGGGGGGCCTTCCCAAGAGACCCAGTACTTC	CAIRASGGPSQETQYF
TRBJ1-1	.	TRBV7-9	14	.	TGTGCCAGCAACTTTAAAGGGGCTGGAACTGAAGCTTTCTTT	CASNFKGAGTEAFF
TRBJ2-3	many	TRBV7-2	12	TRBD2	TGTGCCTCCCGGGAGGGGACGGGTACGCAGTATTTT	CASREGTGTQYF
TRBJ1-5	many	TRBV20-1	13	.	TGCAGTGCTCTCGCAGGCGCAAATCAGCCCCAGCATTTT	CSALAGANQPQHF
TRBJ1-2	.	TRBV6-1	14	TRBD1	TGTGCCAGCAGTTCGGACAGGGCCTACTATGGCTACACCTTC	CASSSDRAYYGYTF
TRBJ2-7	few	TRBV7-9	17	TRBD1	TGTGCCAGCAGCTTAGCGCCGGGACAGGGGGACCCCTACGAGCAGTACTTC	CASSLAPGQGDPYEQYF
TRBJ2-4	many	TRBV7-2	16	.	TGTGCCAGCAGCCTCCGTCAGGGGATCGCCAAAAACATTCAGTACTTC	CASSLRQGIAKNIQYF
TRBJ2-7	few	TRBV6-2/TRBV6-3	12	.	TGTGCCAGCAGTCGCGAGGTTTACGAGCAGTACTTC	CASSREVYEQYF
TRBJ1-1	many	TRBV6-2/TRBV6-3	15	TRBD1	TGTGCCAGCAGTTTTGGGGACAGTCTCAGGACTGAAGCTTTCTTT	CASSFGDSLRTEAFF
TRBJ2-2	few	TRBV7-6	12	.	TGTGCCAGCGACAAAAACACCGGGGAGCTGTTTTTT	CASDKNTGELFF
TRBJ2-3	.	TRBV14	17	TRBD1	TGTGCCAGCAGCCACGCTCTGGGACAGGGGGAGACAGATACGCAGTATTTT	CASSHALGQGETDTQYF
TRBJ1-2	.	TRBV20-1	12	.	TGCAGTGCCCCGGACGGAAACTATGGCTACACCTTC	CSAPDGNYGYTF
TRBJ2-2	many	TRBV7-6	16	.	TGTGCCAGCAGCCCCGGGGGAATTACGAACACCGGGGAGCTGTTTTTT	CASSPGGITNTGELFF
TRBJ2-3	few	TRBV7-2	15	TRBD2	TGTGCCAGCAGCTTAGTAGCGGGGGACACAGATACGCAGTATTTT	CASSLVAGDTDTQYF
TRBJ1-6	many	TRBV5-4	15	.	TGTGCCAGCAGCTGGCGGGACCGAGTAAATTCACCCCTCCACTTT	CASSWRDRVNSPLHF
TRBJ1-3	.	TRBV6-6	16	.	TGTGCCAGCAGTATGGCCAGGGCCGACTCTGGAAACACCATATATTTT	CASSMARADSGNTIYF
TRBJ2-7	few	TRBV6-2/TRBV6-3	15	.	TGTGCCAGCAGTTACGTTTCGACACCGCCGGAGGAGCAGTACTTC	CASSYVSTPPEEQYF
TRBJ2-5	.	TRBV20-1	19	TRBD2	TGCAGTGCTAGAAAACCCGCCGGGACTAGCGGAACGTACCAAGAGACCCAGTACTTC	CSARKPAGTSGTYQETQYF
TRBJ1-2	few	TRBV28	12	TRBD1	TGTGCCAGCGGAGGGACAGTCTATGGCTACACCTTC	CASGGTVYGYTF
TRBJ1-1	.	TRBV20-1	14	.	TGCAGTGCAGAACACAGGGAGATGAACACTGAAGCTTTCTTT	CSAEHREMNTEAFF
TRBJ1-5	.	TRBV3-1	16	TRBD1	TGTGCCAGCAGCCAATCCGGGACAGGGTCTCATCAGCCCCAGCATTTT	CASSQSGTGSHQPQHF
TRBJ1-2	many	TRBV7-2	16	.	TGTGCCAGCAGCTTAGCGGACGAGAGGGCATGGGGAGGCTACACCTTC	CASSLADERAWGGYTF
TRBJ2-3	.	TRBV15	13	TRBD1	TGTGCCATCAGGACAGGCCCCACAGATACGCAGTATTTT	CAIRTGPTDTQYF
TRBJ2-1	many	TRBV19	14	.	TGTGCCAGTAGTATACAAGGGGCGAAAGATGAGCAGTTCTTC	CASSIQGAKDEQFF
TRBJ2-5	.	TRBV18	17	TRBD2	TGTGCCAGCTCACCACCAGGACTAGCGGGGGCTCAAGAGACCCAGTACTTC	CASSPPGLAGAQETQYF
TRBJ2-4	.	TRBV12-3/TRBV12-4	14	.	TGTGCCAGCAGTTCAGGGGGGGCCAAAAACATTCAGTACTTC	CASSSGGAKNIQYF
TRBJ1-6	.	TRBV20-1	13	TRBD1	TGCAGTGCAGGGGACAGGGTATATTCACCCCTCCACTTT	CSAGDRVYSPLHF
TRBJ1-1	many	TRBV12-3/TRBV12-4	13	.	TGTGCCAGCAGTTTTTTACCGGGGACTGAAGCTTTCTTT	CASSFLPGTEAFF
TRBJ1-1	.	TRBV12-3/TRBV12-4	13	.	TGTGCCAGCAGTTTAGAAAGGTCGGTTGAAGCTTTCTTT	CASSLERSVEAFF
TRBJ2-7	few	TRBV6-2/TRBV6-3	14	TRBD2	TGTGCCAGCAGCTCAGAATTCCGGGGGGTCGAGCAGTACTTC	CASSSEFRGVEQYF
TRBJ2-3	.	TRBV12-3/TRBV12-4	17	.	TGTGCCAGCAGCCGACGCGGGACCAGCAAGGGCACAGATACGCAGTATTTT	CASSRRGTSKGTDTQYF
TRBJ1-2	.	TRBV20-1	13	TRBD1	TGCAGTGCTTCAAGGAGGACAGGAGGAGGCTACACCTTC	CSASRRTGGGYTF
TRBJ2-1	.	TRBV6-5	14	TRBD1	TGTGCCAGCAGTTCAGGACAGGGCCTCTTCGGGCAGTTCTTC	CASSSGQGLFGQFF
TRBJ1-1	.	TRBV28	15	.	TGTGCCAGCAGTTTACCCGTTTATGGGGACACTGAAGCTTTCTTT	CASSLPVYGDTEAFF